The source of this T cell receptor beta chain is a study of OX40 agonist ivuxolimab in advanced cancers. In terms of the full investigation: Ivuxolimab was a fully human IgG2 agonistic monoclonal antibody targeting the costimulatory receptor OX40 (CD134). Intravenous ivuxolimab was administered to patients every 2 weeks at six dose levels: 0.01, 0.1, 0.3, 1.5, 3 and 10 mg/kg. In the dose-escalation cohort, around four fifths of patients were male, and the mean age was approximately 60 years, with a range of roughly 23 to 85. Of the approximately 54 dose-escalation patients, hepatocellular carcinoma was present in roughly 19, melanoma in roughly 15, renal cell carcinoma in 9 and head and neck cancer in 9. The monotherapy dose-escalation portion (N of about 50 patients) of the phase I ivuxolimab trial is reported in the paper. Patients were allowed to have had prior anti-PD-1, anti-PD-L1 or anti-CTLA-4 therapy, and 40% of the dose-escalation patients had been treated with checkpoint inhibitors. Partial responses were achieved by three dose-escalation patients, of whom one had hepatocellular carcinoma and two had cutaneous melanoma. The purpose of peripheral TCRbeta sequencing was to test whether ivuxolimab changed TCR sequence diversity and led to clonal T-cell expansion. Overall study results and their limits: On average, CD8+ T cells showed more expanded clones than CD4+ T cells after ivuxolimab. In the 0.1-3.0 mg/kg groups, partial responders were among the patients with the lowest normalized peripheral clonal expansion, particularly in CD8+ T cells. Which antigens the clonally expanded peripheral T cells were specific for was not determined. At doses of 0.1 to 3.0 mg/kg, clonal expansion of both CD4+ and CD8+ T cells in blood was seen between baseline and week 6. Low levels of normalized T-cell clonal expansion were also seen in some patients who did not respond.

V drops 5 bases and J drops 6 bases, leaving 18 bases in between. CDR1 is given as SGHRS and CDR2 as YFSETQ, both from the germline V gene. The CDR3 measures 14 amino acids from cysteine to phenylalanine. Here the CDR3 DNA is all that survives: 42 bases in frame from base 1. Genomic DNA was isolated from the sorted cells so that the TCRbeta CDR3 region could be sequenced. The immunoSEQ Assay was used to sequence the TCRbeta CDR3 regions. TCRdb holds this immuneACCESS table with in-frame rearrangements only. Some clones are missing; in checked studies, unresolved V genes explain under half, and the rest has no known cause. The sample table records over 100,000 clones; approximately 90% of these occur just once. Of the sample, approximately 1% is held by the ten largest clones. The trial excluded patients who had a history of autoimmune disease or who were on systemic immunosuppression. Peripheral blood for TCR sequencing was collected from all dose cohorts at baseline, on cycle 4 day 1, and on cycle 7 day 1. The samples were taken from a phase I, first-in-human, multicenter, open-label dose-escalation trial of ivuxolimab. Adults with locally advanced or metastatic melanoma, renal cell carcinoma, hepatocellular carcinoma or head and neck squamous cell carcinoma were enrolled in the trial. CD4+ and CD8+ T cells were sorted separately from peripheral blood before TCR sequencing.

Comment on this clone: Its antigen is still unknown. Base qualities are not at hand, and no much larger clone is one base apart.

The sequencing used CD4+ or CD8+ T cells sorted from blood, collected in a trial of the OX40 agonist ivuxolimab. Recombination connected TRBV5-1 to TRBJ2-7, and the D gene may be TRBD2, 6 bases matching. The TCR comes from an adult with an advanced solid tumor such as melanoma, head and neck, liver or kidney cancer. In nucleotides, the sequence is TGCGCCAGCAGACGTGCCGGGACTCCATCCGAGCAGTACTTC. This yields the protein CASRRAGTPSEQYF. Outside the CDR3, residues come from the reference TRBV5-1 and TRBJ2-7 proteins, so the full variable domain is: KAGVTQTPRYLIKTRGQQVTLSCSPISGHRSVSWYQQTPGQGLQFLFEYFSETQRNKGNFPGRFSGRQFSNSRSEMNVSTLELGDSALYLCASRRAGTPSEQYFGPGTRLTVT.